Listed below are T cell receptor beta chains from one sample, sequenced in a study of blood T cell repertoires in COVID-19. Assay: immunoSEQ multiplex PCR; the TCRdb copy retains only in-frame clones and omits some. The repertoire includes approximately 130,000 clones, 86% of them detected once, and roughly 18% sits in the top ten. The material sequenced was peripheral blood. These receptors originate from a woman in her fifties or sixties who had recovered from COVID-19. Both conserved end residues are part of each CDR3. A D gene is named only where the DNA matches it firmly. Clone size is not always given. Where it is, it says once, few, many or a class for expanded clones.

v_gene: TRBV7-9
d_gene: TRBD2
len: 15
abundance: .
j_gene: TRBJ2-7
CDR3aa: CASSLGSGRSSEQYF
CDR3nt: TGTGCCAGCAGCTTAGGTAGCGGGAGATCTTCCGAGCAGTACTTC

v_gene: TRBV5-5
d_gene: TRBD1
len: 14
abundance: .
j_gene: TRBJ2-7
CDR3aa: CASSRQPTGYEQYF
CDR3nt: TGTGCCAGCAGCCGGCAACCGACAGGGTACGAGCAGTACTTC

v_gene: TRBV29-1
d_gene: .
len: 12
abundance: .
j_gene: TRBJ1-1
CDR3aa: CSVAPGSRGAFF
CDR3nt: TGCAGCGTTGCCCCCGGATCGCGGGGCGCTTTCTTT

v_gene: TRBV7-9
d_gene: TRBD1
len: 17
abundance: .
j_gene: TRBJ2-6
CDR3aa: CASRPGQGKSGANVLTF
CDR3nt: TGTGCCAGCAGACCTGGACAGGGGAAATCTGGGGCCAACGTCCTGACTTTC

v_gene: TRBV2
d_gene: .
len: 12
abundance: once
j_gene: TRBJ2-7
CDR3aa: CASRPDTGEQYF
CDR3nt: TGTGCCAGCAGACCCGACACGGGGGAGCAGTACTTC

v_gene: TRBV30
d_gene: TRBD1
len: 15
abundance: .
j_gene: TRBJ2-7
CDR3aa: CAWSGGQGVSYEQYF
CDR3nt: TGTGCCTGGAGTGGAGGTCAGGGGGTCTCCTACGAGCAGTACTTC

v_gene: TRBV7-2
d_gene: .
len: 15
abundance: .
j_gene: TRBJ2-7
CDR3aa: CASRSTGGRSYEQYF
CDR3nt: TGTGCCAGCAGATCCACCGGGGGGCGTTCCTACGAGCAGTACTTC

v_gene: TRBV5-1
d_gene: .
len: 12
abundance: .
j_gene: TRBJ2-1
CDR3aa: CASSAPGDEQFF
CDR3nt: TGCGCCAGCAGCGCTCCAGGCGATGAGCAGTTCTTC

v_gene: TRBV18
d_gene: TRBD1
len: 13
abundance: .
j_gene: TRBJ1-5
CDR3aa: CASSRTGGEPQHF
CDR3nt: TGTGCCAGCTCACGGACAGGGGGGGAGCCCCAGCATTTT

v_gene: TRBV30
d_gene: TRBD2
len: 18
abundance: .
j_gene: TRBJ2-2
CDR3aa: CAWSVLGVPGLAGLELFF
CDR3nt: TGTGCCTGGAGTGTACTCGGGGTGCCGGGACTAGCGGGATTGGAGCTGTTTTTT

v_gene: TRBV5-1
d_gene: TRBD1
len: 15
abundance: .
j_gene: TRBJ1-4
CDR3aa: CASSLVGQEAEKLFF
CDR3nt: TGCGCCAGCAGCTTGGTCGGACAGGAGGCGGAAAAACTGTTTTTT

v_gene: TRBV7-9
d_gene: .
len: 14
abundance: .
j_gene: TRBJ1-1
CDR3aa: CASSSQGSETEAFF
CDR3nt: TGTGCCAGCAGCTCTCAGGGAAGTGAGACTGAAGCTTTCTTT

v_gene: TRBV4-1
d_gene: .
len: 14
abundance: .
j_gene: TRBJ1-3
CDR3aa: CASSSITPGNTIYF
CDR3nt: TGCGCCAGCAGTTCTATAACTCCGGGGAACACCATATATTTT

v_gene: TRBV29-1
d_gene: .
len: 10
abundance: .
j_gene: TRBJ2-1
CDR3aa: CSTADLEQFF
CDR3nt: TGCAGCACAGCCGACCTTGAGCAGTTCTTC

v_gene: TRBV6-5
d_gene: .
len: 12
abundance: .
j_gene: TRBJ1-1
CDR3aa: CASSAVGRVAFF
CDR3nt: TGTGCCAGCAGCGCAGTGGGCAGGGTAGCTTTCTTT

v_gene: TRBV5-1
d_gene: .
len: 18
abundance: .
j_gene: TRBJ1-2
CDR3aa: CASSLALEGFAGVYGYTF
CDR3nt: TGCGCCAGCAGCTTGGCCTTGGAAGGTTTCGCAGGGGTATATGGCTACACCTTC

v_gene: TRBV20-1
d_gene: .
len: 11
abundance: .
j_gene: TRBJ2-5
CDR3aa: CSARLQETQYF
CDR3nt: TGCAGTGCCCGACTACAAGAGACCCAGTACTTC

v_gene: TRBV25-1
d_gene: TRBD1
len: 16
abundance: .
j_gene: TRBJ1-2
CDR3aa: CASSARDRDLGYGYTF
CDR3nt: TGTGCCAGCAGTGCCCGGGACAGGGACTTAGGTTATGGCTACACCTTC

v_gene: TRBV6-1
d_gene: TRBD1
len: 15
abundance: .
j_gene: TRBJ1-1
CDR3aa: CASSEYTGGNTEAFF
CDR3nt: TGTGCCAGCAGTGAGTACACAGGGGGCAACACTGAAGCTTTCTTT

v_gene: TRBV6-4
d_gene: TRBD2
len: 16
abundance: once
j_gene: TRBJ2-3
CDR3aa: CASSDSNSGSPDTQYF
CDR3nt: TGTGCCAGCAGTGACTCGAATAGCGGGAGCCCAGATACGCAGTATTTT

v_gene: TRBV6-2/TRBV6-3
d_gene: TRBD1
len: 15
abundance: .
j_gene: TRBJ1-5
CDR3aa: CASSYSGRGPQPQHF
CDR3nt: TGTGCCAGCAGTTACTCTGGCAGGGGGCCTCAGCCCCAGCATTTT

v_gene: TRBV5-1
d_gene: .
len: 13
abundance: .
j_gene: TRBJ2-1
CDR3aa: CASSEGGPNEQFF
CDR3nt: TGCGCCAGCAGCGAGGGGGGGCCGAATGAGCAGTTCTTC

v_gene: TRBV25-1
d_gene: TRBD1
len: 16
abundance: .
j_gene: TRBJ1-6
CDR3aa: CASSELGQGTSSPLHF
CDR3nt: TGTGCCAGCAGTGAATTAGGACAGGGAACAAGTTCACCCCTCCACTTT

v_gene: TRBV4-3
d_gene: .
len: 14
abundance: .
j_gene: TRBJ1-2
CDR3aa: CASSSQLGGYGYTF
CDR3nt: TGCGCCAGCAGCTCCCAACTGGGGGGGTATGGCTACACCTTC

v_gene: TRBV5-4
d_gene: TRBD2
len: 16
abundance: .
j_gene: TRBJ2-2
CDR3aa: CASSPGLAVNTGELFF
CDR3nt: TGTGCCAGCAGCCCTGGACTAGCGGTGAACACCGGGGAGCTGTTTTTT

v_gene: TRBV5-5
d_gene: .
len: 13
abundance: .
j_gene: TRBJ1-2
CDR3aa: CASSRQSNYGYTF
CDR3nt: TGTGCCAGCAGCAGACAAAGTAACTATGGCTACACCTTC

v_gene: TRBV11-3
d_gene: .
len: 16
abundance: .
j_gene: TRBJ2-3
CDR3aa: CASSLLTPLAADTQYF
CDR3nt: TGTGCCAGCAGCTTGCTTACGCCGCTTGCGGCAGATACGCAGTATTTT

v_gene: TRBV7-9
d_gene: .
len: 15
abundance: .
j_gene: TRBJ2-3
CDR3aa: CASSPEGGSTDTQYF
CDR3nt: TGTGCCAGCAGCCCTGAGGGCGGTAGCACAGATACGCAGTATTTT

v_gene: TRBV29-1
d_gene: .
len: 13
abundance: .
j_gene: TRBJ1-1
CDR3aa: CSAPSSVNTEAFF
CDR3nt: TGCAGCGCCCCGAGCAGCGTGAACACTGAAGCTTTCTTT

v_gene: TRBV7-9
d_gene: TRBD2
len: 16
abundance: once
j_gene: TRBJ2-7
CDR3aa: CASSLFTGRGGYEQYF
CDR3nt: TGTGCCAGCAGCTTATTCACAGGCCGGGGGGGCTACGAGCAGTACTTC

v_gene: TRBV2
d_gene: .
len: 12
abundance: .
j_gene: TRBJ2-7
CDR3aa: CASLRTVYEQYF
CDR3nt: TGTGCCAGCCTACGGACAGTTTACGAGCAGTACTTC

v_gene: TRBV30
d_gene: TRBD2
len: 15
abundance: once
j_gene: TRBJ2-1
CDR3aa: CAWETLAGLNNEQFF
CDR3nt: TGTGCCTGGGAGACTCTAGCGGGGCTAAACAATGAGCAGTTCTTC

v_gene: TRBV18
d_gene: .
len: 14
abundance: .
j_gene: TRBJ1-1
CDR3aa: CASSPQRGTTEAFF
CDR3nt: TGTGCCAGCTCACCACAGAGGGGGACGACTGAAGCTTTCTTT